Given below is one T cell receptor beta chain in context. TCRdb re-derived calls from the 5' RACE reads in MiXCR, one entry per CDR3 protein. There are about 57,000 distinct CDR3 sequences in the sample; about a sixth occur only once, and roughly 4.7% lies in the top ten. The sample belongs to a study of T cells of healthy individuals. Germline V lookup: CDR1 LNHDA, CDR2 SQIVND (reference sequence). The germline V and J ends were trimmed by 9 bases and 3 bases, with 19 bases remaining between them. This CDR3 region has 15 residues. The receptor was isolated from a human donor in good health. This chain links TRBV19 with TRBJ2-3; perhaps TRBD1 as D (6 bases). In nucleotides, the CDR3 is TGTGCCAGCGGTCCTGGGGGCCGCGGGACAGATACGCAGTATTTT. Translating it yields CASGPGGRGTDTQYF.